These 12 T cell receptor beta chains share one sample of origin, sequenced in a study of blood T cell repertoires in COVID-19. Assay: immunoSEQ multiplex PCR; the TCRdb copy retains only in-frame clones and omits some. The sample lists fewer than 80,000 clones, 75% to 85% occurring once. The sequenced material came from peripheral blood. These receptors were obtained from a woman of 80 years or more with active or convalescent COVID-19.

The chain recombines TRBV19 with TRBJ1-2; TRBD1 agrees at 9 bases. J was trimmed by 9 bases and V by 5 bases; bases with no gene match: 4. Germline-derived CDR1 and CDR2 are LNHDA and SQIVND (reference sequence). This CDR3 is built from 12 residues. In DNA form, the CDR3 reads TGTGCCAGTAGTGCGGGACAGGGCCGCTACACCTTC. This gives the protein CASSAGQGRYTF. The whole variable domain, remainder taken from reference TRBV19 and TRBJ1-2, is DGGITQSPKYLFRKEGQNVTLSCEQNLNHDAMYWYRQDPGQGLRLIYYSQIVNDFQKGDIAEGYSVSREKKESFPLTVTSAQKNPTAFYLCASSAGQGRYTFGSGTRLTVV.

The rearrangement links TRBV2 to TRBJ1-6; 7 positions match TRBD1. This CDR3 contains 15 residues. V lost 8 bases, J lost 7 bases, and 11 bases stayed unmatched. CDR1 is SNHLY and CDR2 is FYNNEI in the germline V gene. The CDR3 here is CASSDRDSGNSPLHF. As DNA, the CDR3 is TGTGCCAGCTCGGACCGGGACAGCGGGAATTCACCCCTCCACTTT.

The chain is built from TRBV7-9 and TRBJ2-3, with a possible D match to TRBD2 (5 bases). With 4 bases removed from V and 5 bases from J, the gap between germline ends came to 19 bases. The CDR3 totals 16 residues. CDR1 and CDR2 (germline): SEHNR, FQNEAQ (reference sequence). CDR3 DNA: TGTGCCAGCAGCTACCCCGCGGGTCCCAACCGAGATACGCAGTATTTT. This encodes CASSYPAGPNRDTQYF.

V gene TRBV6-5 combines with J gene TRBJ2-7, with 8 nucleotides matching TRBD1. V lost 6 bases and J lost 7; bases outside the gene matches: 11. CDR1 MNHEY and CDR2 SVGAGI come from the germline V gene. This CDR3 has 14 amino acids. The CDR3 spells CASSRTGSRIEQYF. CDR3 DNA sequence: TGTGCCAGCAGCCGGACAGGGTCGCGAATTGAGCAGTACTTC.

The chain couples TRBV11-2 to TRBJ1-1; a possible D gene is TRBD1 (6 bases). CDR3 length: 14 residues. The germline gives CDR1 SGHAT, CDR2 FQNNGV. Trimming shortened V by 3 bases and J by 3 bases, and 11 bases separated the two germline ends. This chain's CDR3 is CASSFRGSDTEAFF. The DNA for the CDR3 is TGTGCCAGCAGCTTCAGGGGTTCTGACACTGAAGCTTTCTTT.

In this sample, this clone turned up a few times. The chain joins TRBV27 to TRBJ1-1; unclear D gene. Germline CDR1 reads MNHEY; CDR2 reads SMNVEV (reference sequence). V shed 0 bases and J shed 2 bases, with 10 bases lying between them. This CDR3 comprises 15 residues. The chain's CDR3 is CASSLSNGINTEAFF. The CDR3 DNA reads TGTGCCAGCAGTTTATCGAACGGGATTAACACTGAAGCTTTCTTT.

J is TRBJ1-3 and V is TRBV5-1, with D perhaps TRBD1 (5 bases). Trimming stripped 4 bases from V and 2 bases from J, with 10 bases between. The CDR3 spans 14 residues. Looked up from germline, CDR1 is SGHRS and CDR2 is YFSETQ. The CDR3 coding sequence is TGCGCCAGCAGCATAGCAGGGCCTGGAAACACCATATATTTT. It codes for CASSIAGPGNTIYF.

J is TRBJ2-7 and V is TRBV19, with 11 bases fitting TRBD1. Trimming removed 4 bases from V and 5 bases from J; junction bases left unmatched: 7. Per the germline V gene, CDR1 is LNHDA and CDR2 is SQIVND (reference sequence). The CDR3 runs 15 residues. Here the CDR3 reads CASSRSRTGGNEQYF. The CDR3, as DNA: TGTGCCAGTAGTAGATCAAGGACAGGGGGCAACGAGCAGTACTTC.

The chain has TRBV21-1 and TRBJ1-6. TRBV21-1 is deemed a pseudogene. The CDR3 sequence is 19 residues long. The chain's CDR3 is CASRFEGQKSSSYNSPLHF. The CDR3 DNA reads TGTGCCAGCAGGTTTGAGGGTCAAAAATCCAGCTCCTATAATTCACCCCTCCACTTT.

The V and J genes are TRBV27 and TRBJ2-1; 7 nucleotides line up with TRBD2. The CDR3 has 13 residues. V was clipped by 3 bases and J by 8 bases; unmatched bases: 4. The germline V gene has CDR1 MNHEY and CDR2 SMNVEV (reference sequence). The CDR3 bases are TGTGCCAGCAGTTTTAGACTAGCCTATGAGCAGTTCTTC. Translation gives CASSFRLAYEQFF.

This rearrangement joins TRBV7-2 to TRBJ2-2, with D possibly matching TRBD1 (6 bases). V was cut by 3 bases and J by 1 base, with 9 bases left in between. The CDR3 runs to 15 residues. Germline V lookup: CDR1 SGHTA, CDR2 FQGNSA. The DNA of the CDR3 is TGTGCCAGCAGCTTTAACAGGGAGAACACCGGGGAGCTGTTTTTT. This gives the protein CASSFNRENTGELFF.

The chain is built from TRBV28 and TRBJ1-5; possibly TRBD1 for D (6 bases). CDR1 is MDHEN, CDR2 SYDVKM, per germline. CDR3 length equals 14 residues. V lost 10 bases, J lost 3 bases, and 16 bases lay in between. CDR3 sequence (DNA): TGTGCCACGACGGGACACGACAACAATCAGCCCCAGCATTTT. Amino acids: CATTGHDNNQPQHF.